This T cell receptor beta chain was sequenced during a study of cytomegalovirus exposure and HLA in healthy donors. Overall study findings and caveats: Investigators reported 164 TCR beta chains as tied to cytomegalovirus.

The CDR3 extends over 14 amino acids. The V segment lost 3 bases and the J segment 2 bases; nucleotides outside the gene matches: 2. Germline V lookup: CDR1 SGHAT, CDR2 FQNNGV. PCR used 60 Vbeta primers and 13 Jbeta primers. Repertoires were generated with immunoSEQ multiplex PCR, while TCRdb's copy carries only in-frame clones and drops some. The data show approximately 130,000 clones, 83% seen once. About this clone: The antigen remains undetermined.

This sequence was found in a man in his forties in good health and CMV-seronegative. This chain links TRBV11-2 with TRBJ2-7; 9 bases match TRBD2. The sequenced sample consisted of PBMCs. The CDR3 here is CASSFSGSTYEQYF. The CDR3 nucleotides are TGTGCCAGCAGCTTTAGCGGGAGTACCTACGAGCAGTACTTC.